A single sample is the source of the 9 T cell receptor beta chains below, sequenced in a study of OX40 agonist ivuxolimab in advanced cancers. Produced via immunoSEQ multiplex PCR; TCRdb's table is partial and in-frame only. The data contain about 40,000 clones, approximately 90% of them singletons. The sequenced sample was CD4+ or CD8+ T cells sorted from blood, obtained in a trial of the OX40 agonist ivuxolimab. Receptors were obtained from an adult with an advanced solid tumor such as melanoma, head and neck, liver or kidney cancer.

The genes are TRBV5-1 and TRBJ1-1; tentative D call: TRBD1 (6 bases). The CDR3 is 14 residues long. The V gene lost 5 bases and the J gene lost 6 bases, with 17 bases spanning the gap. Germline V gives CDR1 SGHRS, CDR2 YFSETQ. The CDR3 loop is CASSEQGVSAEAFF. Written as DNA, the CDR3 is TGCGCCAGCAGTGAACAGGGTGTATCGGCTGAAGCTTTCTTT. Combining the CDR3 with reference TRBV5-1 and TRBJ1-1 gives the whole variable domain KAGVTQTPRYLIKTRGQQVTLSCSPISGHRSVSWYQQTPGQGLQFLFEYFSETQRNKGNFPGRFSGRQFSNSRSEMNVSTLELGDSALYLCASSEQGVSAEAFFGQGTRLTVV.

The chain employs TRBV5-1 and TRBJ2-7, with D possibly matching TRBD1 (6 bases). The CDR3 runs 13 residues. V lost 7 bases and J lost 3, with 14 bases in between. Looked up from germline, CDR1 is SGHRS and CDR2 is YFSETQ. The CDR3 spells CASRLSGVYEQYF. Written as DNA, the CDR3 is TGCGCCAGCCGACTTTCAGGGGTCTACGAGCAGTACTTC.

The V and J genes are TRBV7-8 and TRBJ1-1, with D maybe TRBD1 (6 bases). The CDR3 is 13 residues long. The germline V gene has CDR1 SGHVS and CDR2 FQNEAQ. Trimming stripped 3 bases from V and 3 bases from J, with 8 bases between. The CDR3 spells CASSFSGDTEAFF. For the CDR3, the DNA is TGTGCCAGCAGCTTTTCAGGGGACACTGAAGCTTTCTTT.

V is TRBV14 and J is TRBJ1-4; D remains ambiguous. The CDR3 loop spans 17 amino acids. Germline-derived CDR1 and CDR2 are SGHDN and FVKESK. The V and J ends lost 0 bases and 10 bases respectively, with 21 bases between them. CDR3 region: CASSQDSPVGFRGKLFF. The CDR3 bases are TGTGCCAGCAGCCAAGATTCTCCCGTGGGGTTTCGGGGAAAACTGTTTTTT.

The chain carries TRBV4-3 and TRBJ1-2, with D maybe TRBD1 (5 bases). Trimming took 4 bases from V and 8 from J, leaving 14 bases between them. In germline, CDR1 is LGHNA, CDR2 YSLEER. The CDR3 spans 13 residues. The CDR3 here is CASSPGTGRGYTF. CDR3 DNA: TGCGCCAGCAGCCCCGGGACGGGGAGGGGCTACACCTTC.

The CDR3 nucleotides are TGCGCCAGCAGCGACGGGGGGAACACCGGGGAGCTGTTTTTT. Protein sequence: CASSDGGNTGELFF. The chain has TRBV5-1 and TRBJ2-2; D is possibly TRBD2 (6 bases). The CDR3 runs to 14 residues. V lost 4 bases and J 1 base, leaving 8 bases between the germline ends. Germline V gene lookup returns CDR1 SGHRS and CDR2 YFSETQ.

V is TRBV11-1 and J is TRBJ2-7, with D perhaps matching TRBD2 (5 bases). The CDR3 is 15 amino acids. Germline-derived CDR1 and CDR2 are SGHAT and FQDESV (reference sequence). V was pared by 6 bases and J by 3 bases, with 18 bases between. CDR3 nucleotides: TGTGCCAGCAGTCGCTCTACGGCTAGCAGCTACGAGCAGTACTTC. Residues: CASSRSTASSYEQYF.

In its sample, this clone was seen once. The CDR3 nucleotides read TGCGCCAGCAGCTCGGGACAGGGTTCCTACGAGCAGTACTTC. It codes for CASSSGQGSYEQYF. The rearrangement joins TRBV5-1 to TRBJ2-7; TRBD1 agrees at 9 bases. Germline V lookup: CDR1 SGHRS, CDR2 YFSETQ. The J segment lost 1 base and the V segment lost 3 bases, leaving 2 bases of the junction unmatched. The CDR3 sequence is 14 residues long. The variable domain in full, with the rest retrieved from reference TRBV5-1 and TRBJ2-7, is KAGVTQTPRYLIKTRGQQVTLSCSPISGHRSVSWYQQTPGQGLQFLFEYFSETQRNKGNFPGRFSGRQFSNSRSEMNVSTLELGDSALYLCASSSGQGSYEQYFGPGTRLTVT.

The chain employs TRBV5-4 and TRBJ1-6, with 10 bases matching TRBD1. The CDR3 is made up of 14 amino acids. After removal of 2 bases from V and 9 bases from J, the junction contained 2 bases not matched to a gene. Per germline, CDR1 SGHNT and CDR2 YYREEE (reference sequence). As DNA, the CDR3 is TGTGCCAGCAGCTTCCGGGACAGGGGTTCACCCCTCCACTTT. It is translated as CASSFRDRGSPLHF.